This T cell receptor beta chain was recorded in a study of Graves' ophthalmopathy and Graves' hyperthyroidism. Points from the study as a whole: Detected in blood as well were most expanded thyroid clonotypes with frequency above 0.001.

The study amplified TCR beta CDR3 regions using RNA transcripts. First-round RT-PCR employed HTBI primers, with a second-round multiplex PCR after it. Using its own MiXCR run on the multiplex PCR reads, TCRdb lists one record per CDR3 protein. The sample holds about 700,000 distinct CDR3 sequences; roughly 40% are singletons and the top ten take approximately 43%. If patients had other autoimmune diseases, uncontrolled infections, pregnancy or lactation, they were excluded. Clinical symptoms, serum thyroxine, TRAb, thyroid ultrasound and orbital computed tomography were relied on for diagnosis. V was clipped by 4 bases and J by 3 bases, with 16 bases between them. CDR1 is SGDLS and CDR2 is YYNGEE in the germline V gene. CDR3 length: 15 amino acids. This clonotype was recorded a few times. Its antigen remains unidentified.

The chain links TRBV9 to TRBJ1-2, with D possibly TRBD1 on 5 matching bases. The clonotype originates from an adult man with Graves' ophthalmopathy. Material: peripheral blood. In DNA, the CDR3 is TGTGCCAGCAGCCGCAGGGAGGGCAGCTACTATGGCTACACCTTC. Protein: CASSRREGSYYGYTF.